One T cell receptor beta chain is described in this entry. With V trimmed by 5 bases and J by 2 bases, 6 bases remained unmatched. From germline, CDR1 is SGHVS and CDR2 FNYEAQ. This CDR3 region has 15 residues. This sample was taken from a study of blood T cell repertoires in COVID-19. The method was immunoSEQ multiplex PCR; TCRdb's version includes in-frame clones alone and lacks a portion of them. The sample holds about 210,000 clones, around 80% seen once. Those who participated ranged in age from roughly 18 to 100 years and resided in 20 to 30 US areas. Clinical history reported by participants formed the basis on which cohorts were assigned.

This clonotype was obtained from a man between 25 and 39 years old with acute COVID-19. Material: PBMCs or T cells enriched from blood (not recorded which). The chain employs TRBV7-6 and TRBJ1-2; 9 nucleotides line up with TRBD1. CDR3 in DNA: TGTGCCAGCAGCACCCTGACAGGGGGGAACTATGGCTACACCTTC. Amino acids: CASSTLTGGNYGYTF.